Included here is one T cell receptor (beta chain) sequence, with context. Its antigen is not known. The multiple sclerosis controls were treatment-naive patients affected by stable or active relapsing-remitting disease. Negative isolation yielded CD8+ and CD4+ T cells; FACS enriched TEMRA cells. The data stem from a study of CD8 T cells in Susac syndrome. Findings and caveats of the study: An acknowledgment was made by the study that its TCR sequencing and HLA analysis involved relatively few individuals.

The germline gives CDR1 MNHEY, CDR2 SMNVEV (reference sequence). The V and J ends lost 1 base and 3 bases respectively, with 6 bases between them. CDR3 length: 13 amino acids. RNA totalling about 0.45 to 1 ug underwent reverse transcription with random hexamers. TCR beta CDR3 was amplified by immunoSEQ covering 54 Vbeta and 13 Jbeta. From the immunoSEQ multiplex PCR reads, TCRdb called clonotypes with MiXCR, one entry per CDR3 protein. The repertoire holds about 150,000 distinct CDR3 sequences, with 95% to 96% as singletons. The sequenced sample consisted of CD8+ T cells from PBMCs. J is TRBJ1-1 and V is TRBV27; D unresolved. This TCR came from a human donor with multiple sclerosis. CDR3 DNA: TGTGCCAGCAGTTTATGGTTGGACACTGAAGCTTTCTTT. Translation: CASSLWLDTEAFF.